The rows below give T cell receptor beta chains drawn from one sample of a study of CD8 T cells in ankylosing spondylitis. TCRdb independently ran MiXCR on the 5' RACE reads; one entry per CDR3 protein. In the table there are roughly 120,000 distinct CDR3 sequences, around 13% of which are singletons. Sample: blood, either unsorted or a sorted T cell fraction (not recorded which). These receptors all come from a female donor with ankylosing spondylitis or in good health (not recorded which). Both conserved end residues are part of each CDR3. A D gene is named only where the DNA matches it firmly. The size entry is marked missing in some rows and otherwise reads once, few, many or a size class.

TRBV5-1	TRBJ2-7	TRBD1	few	CASRQDRGFYEQYF	TGCGCCTCTCGGCAGGACAGGGGATTCTACGAGCAGTACTTC
TRBV18	TRBJ2-1	TRBD2	.	CASSPLRSGGFSEQFF	TGTGCCAGCTCACCGCTTCGAAGCGGGGGGTTCAGTGAGCAGTTCTTC
TRBV4-1	TRBJ2-7	.	few	CASSQDWGAPYEQYF	TGCGCCAGCAGCCAAGATTGGGGGGCCCCCTACGAGCAGTACTTC
TRBV5-1	TRBJ2-7	.	.	CASSLSNGEEQYF	TGCGCCAGCAGCTTGTCTAACGGGGAGGAGCAGTACTTC
TRBV27	TRBJ2-3	.	many	CASSLMGHTDTQYF	TGTGCCAGCAGTTTGATGGGGCACACAGATACGCAGTATTTT
TRBV3-1	TRBJ2-1	.	.	CASSQKGGFEQFF	TGTGCCAGCAGCCAAAAAGGGGGTTTTGAGCAGTTCTTC
TRBV5-1	TRBJ2-2	.	many	CASSRTGPSNTGELFF	TGCGCCAGCAGCCGAACGGGACCCTCGAACACCGGGGAGCTGTTTTTT
TRBV19	TRBJ1-1	.	.	CASSIDRWRTEAFF	TGTGCCAGTAGTATAGATCGGTGGAGAACTGAAGCTTTCTTT
TRBV28	TRBJ1-2	TRBD1	.	CASRSGQGAPSYGYTF	TGTGCCAGCAGGTCGGGACAGGGGGCCCCTAGCTATGGCTACACCTTC
TRBV19	TRBJ2-1	TRBD1	.	CASSMEGQVYNEQFF	TGTGCCAGTAGTATGGAGGGACAGGTCTACAATGAGCAGTTCTTC
TRBV7-9	TRBJ2-7	.	.	CASSLEVRGALSYEQYF	TGTGCCAGCAGCTTAGAGGTACGCGGGGCACTCTCCTACGAGCAGTACTTC
TRBV10-3	TRBJ2-4	TRBD1	few	CAIGTGTEKNIQYF	TGTGCCATCGGGACCGGGACAGAGAAAAACATTCAGTACTTC
TRBV20-1	TRBJ2-3	TRBD2	.	CSARRLAGGPGMADTQYF	TGCAGTGCTAGAAGACTAGCGGGAGGGCCAGGCATGGCAGATACGCAGTATTTT
TRBV9	TRBJ2-2	.	few	CASSVRLNTGELFF	TGTGCCAGCAGCGTAAGACTTAACACCGGGGAGCTGTTTTTT
TRBV28	TRBJ2-7	.	few	CASNNQQGRGLEQYF	TGTGCCAGCAATAACCAACAGGGAAGGGGACTCGAGCAGTACTTC
TRBV2	TRBJ2-7	.	few	CASSEDPPGEQYF	TGTGCCAGCAGTGAAGACCCCCCCGGCGAGCAGTACTTC
TRBV27	TRBJ1-5	TRBD1	.	CASSSRGTVSNQPQHF	TGTGCCAGCAGCTCGCGGGGGACAGTTAGCAATCAGCCCCAGCATTTT
TRBV20-1	TRBJ1-5	TRBD1	many	CSARPGTGEYQPQHF	TGCAGTGCTAGACCAGGGACAGGGGAGTATCAGCCCCAGCATTTT
TRBV4-1	TRBJ2-2	.	many	CASSQRGDIGELFF	TGCGCCAGCAGCCAAAGAGGGGACATCGGGGAGCTGTTTTTT
TRBV25-1	TRBJ2-1	TRBD1	many	CASQTPTGDNNEQFF	TGTGCCAGCCAAACCCCGACAGGGGATAACAATGAGCAGTTCTTC
TRBV12-3/TRBV12-4	TRBJ1-5	.	.	CASSSWATQPQHF	TGTGCCAGCAGTTCCTGGGCCACTCAGCCCCAGCATTTT
TRBV29-1	TRBJ1-2	.	few	CSVRNGPGYGYTF	TGCAGCGTCCGAAACGGTCCAGGGTATGGCTACACCTTC
TRBV20-1	TRBJ2-1	TRBD2	many	CSAPRTSGANEQFF	TGCAGTGCACCTAGGACTAGCGGAGCCAATGAGCAGTTCTTC
TRBV20-1	TRBJ2-1	.	many	CSAEGETVYNEQFF	TGCAGTGCCGAGGGGGAAACAGTCTACAATGAGCAGTTCTTC
TRBV20-1	TRBJ2-3	TRBD2	many	CSAPGLAESTDTQYF	TGCAGTGCTCCCGGACTAGCGGAAAGCACAGATACGCAGTATTTT
TRBV9	TRBJ2-2	TRBD1	.	CASSEQGAAGVGELFF	TGTGCCAGCAGCGAACAGGGGGCCGCGGGAGTCGGGGAGCTGTTTTTT
TRBV6-1	TRBJ2-3	.	few	CASIPSGAGDTQYF	TGTGCCAGCATCCCCTCGGGGGCCGGAGATACGCAGTATTTT
TRBV5-1	TRBJ2-3	TRBD2	many	CASSLGDISGMASTDTQYF	TGCGCCAGCAGCTTGGGGGATATCAGCGGGATGGCCTCCACAGATACGCAGTATTTT
TRBV6-1	TRBJ2-5	.	.	CASRPGHDGETQYF	TGTGCCAGCAGACCCGGACATGATGGGGAGACCCAGTACTTC
TRBV7-2	TRBJ2-1	.	many	CASSSVQSSYNEQFF	TGTGCCAGCAGCTCTGTACAAAGCTCCTACAATGAGCAGTTCTTC